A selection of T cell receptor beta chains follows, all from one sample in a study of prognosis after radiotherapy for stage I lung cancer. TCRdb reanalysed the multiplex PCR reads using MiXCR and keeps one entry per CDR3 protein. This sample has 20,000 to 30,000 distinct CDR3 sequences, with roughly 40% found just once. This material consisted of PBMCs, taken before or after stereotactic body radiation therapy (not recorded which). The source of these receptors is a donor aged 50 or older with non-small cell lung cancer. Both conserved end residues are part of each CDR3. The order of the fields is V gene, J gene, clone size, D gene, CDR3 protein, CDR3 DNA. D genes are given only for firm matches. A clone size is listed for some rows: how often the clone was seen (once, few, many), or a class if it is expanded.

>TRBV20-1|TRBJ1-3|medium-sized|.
CSASEYRESTIYF
TGCAGTGCTAGCGAATACAGGGAAAGCACCATATATTTT
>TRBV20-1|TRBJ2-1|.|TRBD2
CSARGLAEYNEQFF
TGCAGTGCTAGGGGACTAGCGGAATACAATGAGCAGTTCTTC
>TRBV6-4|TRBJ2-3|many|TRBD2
CASPGVAGNGYTQYF
TGTGCCAGTCCCGGGGTAGCGGGAAACGGATATACGCAGTATTTT
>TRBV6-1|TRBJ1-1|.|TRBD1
CASSRGQGRSGITEAFF
TGTGCCAGCAGCCGCGGACAGGGTCGGTCTGGAATCACTGAAGCTTTCTTT
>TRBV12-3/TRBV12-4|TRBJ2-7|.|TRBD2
CASSFRGLAGAEYEQYF
TGTGCCAGCAGTTTCCGGGGACTAGCGGGAGCGGAGTACGAGCAGTACTTC
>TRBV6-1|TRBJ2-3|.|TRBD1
CASSEGTGGADTQYF
TGTGCCAGCAGTGAAGGGACAGGGGGCGCAGATACGCAGTATTTT
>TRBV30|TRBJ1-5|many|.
CAWSAKVGQPQHF
TGTGCCTGGAGTGCAAAGGTCGGTCAGCCCCAGCATTTT
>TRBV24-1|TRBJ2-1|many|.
CATSASRSYNEQFF
TGTGCCACCAGTGCCAGTAGAAGCTACAATGAGCAGTTCTTC
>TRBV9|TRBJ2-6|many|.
CASSVSAIGSGANVLTF
TGTGCCAGCAGCGTCAGCGCCATTGGCTCTGGGGCCAACGTCCTGACTTTC
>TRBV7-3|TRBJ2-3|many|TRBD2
CASSLAGEAQYF
TGTGCCAGCAGCTTAGCGGGAGAGGCGCAGTATTTT
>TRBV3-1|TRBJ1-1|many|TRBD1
CASSPRRTGGGEAFF
TGTGCCAGCAGCCCGAGGAGAACAGGGGGTGGTGAAGCTTTCTTT
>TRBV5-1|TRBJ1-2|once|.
CASSRGDPTYGYTF
TGTGCCAGCAGTCGAGGGGATCCTACCTATGGCTACACCTTC
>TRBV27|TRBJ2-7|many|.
CTSSSSEGYEQYF
TGTACCAGCAGTTCTAGCGAGGGCTACGAGCAGTACTTC
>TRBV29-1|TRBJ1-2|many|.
CSVGEDAYGYTF
TGCAGCGTTGGGGAGGACGCCTATGGCTACACCTTC
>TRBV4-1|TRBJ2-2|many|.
CASSQDIRTFKGTGELFF
TGCGCCAGCAGCCAAGATATAAGAACTTTCAAGGGAACCGGGGAGCTGTTTTTT
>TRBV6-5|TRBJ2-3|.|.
CASSYLWNHPTDTQYF
TGTGCCAGCAGTTACTTGTGGAATCACCCCACAGATACGCAGTATTTT
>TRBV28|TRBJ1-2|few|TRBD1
CASSFRTGGYGYTF
TGTGCCAGCAGTTTCAGGACAGGGGGCTATGGCTACACCTTC
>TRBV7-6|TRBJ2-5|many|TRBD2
CASSYRLAGGSASETQYF
TGTGCCAGCAGCTACCGACTAGCGGGAGGTTCGGCGAGCGAGACCCAGTACTTC
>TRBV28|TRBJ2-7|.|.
CASIPGPADERYF
TGTGCCAGCATTCCCGGACCTGCGGACGAGCGGTACTTC
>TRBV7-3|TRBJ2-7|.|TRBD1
CASSPVTGVDEQYF
TGTGCCAGCAGCCCTGTGACAGGGGTCGACGAGCAGTACTTC
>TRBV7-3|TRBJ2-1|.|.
CASSCDLYNEQFF
TGTGCCAGCAGTTGTGACTTATACAATGAGCAGTTCTTC
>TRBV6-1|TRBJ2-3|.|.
CASSVFGGTDTQYF
TGTGCCAGCAGTGTTTTCGGTGGGACAGATACGCAGTATTTT
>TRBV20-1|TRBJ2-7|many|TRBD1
CSARDIASGTDFYEQYF
TGCAGTGCTAGAGATATAGCGTCAGGGACAGACTTCTACGAGCAGTACTTC
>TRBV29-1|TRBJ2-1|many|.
CSVEATGKSTYNEQFF
TGCAGCGTTGAAGCCACAGGGAAGTCTACCTACAATGAGCAGTTCTTC
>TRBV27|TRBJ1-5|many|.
CASSLQAWGTNQPQHF
TGTGCCAGCAGTTTACAGGCCTGGGGTACCAATCAGCCCCAGCATTTT
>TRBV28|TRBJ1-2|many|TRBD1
CASSSLAGGRGYTF
TGTGCCAGCAGTTCTTTGGCAGGGGGTCGGGGCTACACCTTC
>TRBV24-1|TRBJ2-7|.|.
CATSPVGYEQYF
TGTGCCACCAGTCCGGTGGGCTACGAGCAGTACTTC
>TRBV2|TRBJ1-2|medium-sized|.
CASSVTKLLNYGYTF
TGTGCCAGCAGTGTGACAAAACTTCTAAACTATGGCTACACCTTC
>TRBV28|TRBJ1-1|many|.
CASIYRRGEAFF
TGTGCCAGCATCTATAGGCGGGGGGAAGCTTTCTTT
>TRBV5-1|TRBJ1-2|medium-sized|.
CASSLEQGHYGYTF
TGCGCCAGCAGCTTGGAACAGGGTCACTATGGCTACACCTTC
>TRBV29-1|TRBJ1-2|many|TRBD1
CSVEDLDRVNYGYTF
TGCAGCGTTGAAGATTTGGACAGGGTTAACTATGGCTACACCTTC
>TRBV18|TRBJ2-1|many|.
CASSPGSYNEQFF
TGTGCCAGCTCACCGGGGTCCTACAATGAGCAGTTCTTC
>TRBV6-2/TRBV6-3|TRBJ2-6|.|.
CASSGINSGANVLTF
TGTGCCAGCAGCGGGATTAACTCTGGGGCCAACGTCCTGACTTTC
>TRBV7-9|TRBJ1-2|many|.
CASSWGLSDGYTF
TGTGCCAGCAGCTGGGGACTCAGCGATGGCTACACCTTC
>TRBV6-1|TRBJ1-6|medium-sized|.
CASSVDSNNSPLHF
TGTGCCAGTAGTGTCGACAGCAATAATTCACCCCTCCACTTT
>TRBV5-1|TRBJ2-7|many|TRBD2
CASSLPRLAGFSHYEQYF
TGCGCCAGCAGCTTGCCAAGACTAGCGGGATTCTCTCACTACGAGCAGTACTTC
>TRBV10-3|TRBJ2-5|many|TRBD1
CATGDRPQETQYF
TGTGCCACGGGGGACAGGCCCCAAGAGACCCAGTACTTC
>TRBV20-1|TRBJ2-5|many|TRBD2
CSWGTAGVGGETQYF
TGCAGTTGGGGGACCGCGGGAGTAGGCGGAGAGACCCAGTACTTC
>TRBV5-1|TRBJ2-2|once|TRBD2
CASSFSGGAATGELFF
TGCGCCAGCAGCTTTAGCGGGGGGGCCGCAACCGGGGAGCTGTTTTTT
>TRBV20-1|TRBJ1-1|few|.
CSARQGSTEAFF
TGCAGTGCTAGACAGGGTTCGACTGAAGCTTTCTTT
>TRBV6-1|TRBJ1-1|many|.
CATRWSRGAFF
TGTGCCACGCGTTGGTCAAGGGGGGCTTTCTTT
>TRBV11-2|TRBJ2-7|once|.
CASSFYICSASSGAYEQYF
.
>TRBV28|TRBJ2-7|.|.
CAIWDGEISYEQYF
TGTGCCATTTGGGACGGGGAAATTTCCTACGAGCAGTACTTC
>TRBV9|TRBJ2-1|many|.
CASDSGSFSYNEQFF
TGTGCCAGTGACTCAGGGAGTTTCTCCTACAATGAGCAGTTCTTC
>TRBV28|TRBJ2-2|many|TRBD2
CASSPIAGNTGELFF
TGTGCCAGCAGTCCCATAGCGGGGAACACCGGGGAGCTGTTTTTT